The present T cell receptor beta chain was sequenced within a study of beta chain features in type 1 diabetes listed by TCRdb under 2018. Background on the whole study: Mean age, gender distribution, total cell number and subset yield did not differ between patients and healthy donors. A total of about 99,000,000 sorted cells were examined across all samples, and RNA yield correlated strongly with the number of cells per subset. The study compared TCRB repertoires of sorted circulating CD4+ T cell subsets between recently diagnosed type 1 diabetes patients and matched healthy donors. Regulatory and stem cell-like memory subsets were obtained from only 8 patients and about 8 healthy donors, while naive and central memory subsets were obtained from all 30 or so donors.

A single peripheral blood draw of about 120 mL on average was collected from each donor into heparinised tubes. Naive, central memory, regulatory and stem cell-like memory CD4+ T cells were sorted on a BD FACSAria II using a panel including CD45RO, CCR7, CD25, CD127, CD95 and CD27. A purity above 95% was achieved for all sorted populations. Right away, PBMCs were isolated by Lymphoprep density gradient centrifugation and were stained directly, with no culture step. So that batch effects would be minimized, each experiment stained and sorted samples in pairs, pairing one healthy donor with one patient. About this clone itself: The specificity of this receptor is unknown. Qualities for individual bases were not recorded, and no much larger clone is one base off.

The High Capacity cDNA Reverse Transcription Kit was used to reverse transcribe all of the isolated RNA, meaning that expressed TCRB transcripts were what got sequenced. Deep immunoSEQ sequencing was performed on naive, central memory and regulatory T cell samples, with an average of roughly 3.3 million total reads per sample. After sorted cells were lysed in RLT buffer, RNA was extracted with DNase-treated RNeasy Micro or Mini kits, with the choice depending on cell number. Each cell subset was processed separately to prevent cross-contamination, with patient and healthy donor samples processed together. TCRB sequences were amplified from cDNA with the immunoSEQ multiplex PCR, producing 87-bp fragments spanning the CDR3 region. Sequencing of the amplicons was performed on the Illumina HiSeq platform. The source study handled its data this way. Synthetic template baselines were used to correct PCR bias computationally, reads within Hamming distance 2 were collapsed, and singletons that could not be merged were discarded. Reads were aligned against IMGT so that V, D and J genes, CDR3 length and insertions or deletions at six rearrangement sites could be assigned. Within each subset, clonotype counts were normalized to sorted cell number, after which true diversity and Gini coefficients were computed with the tcR R package. The overlap coefficient, calculated on TCRB nucleotide sequences, was used to measure repertoire sharing. Out-of-frame TCRB sequences from naive cells were analyzed to stand in for the pre-selection repertoire. Entries here come from immuneACCESS through TCRdb and include only in-frame sequences with V and J called. Some clones fail to appear in such tables; in the studies checked, an unresolved V gene covers under half of the shortfall, and the cause of the remainder is unknown. D and trimming come from the DNA, and the V and J calls and clone size come from that table. The table for this sample lists around 330,000 clones; 8% to 13% of them were counted only once. Jointly, the top ten make up just over 0.015% of the sample.

V lost 0 bases and J lost 3 bases; the stretch between them is 15 bases long. The CDR3 numbers 16 residues from cysteine through phenylalanine. The read is trimmed to its CDR3 DNA, 48 bases read in frame from base 1. CDR1 is given as SGHAT and CDR2 as FQNNGV, both from the germline V gene. On the study overall, not on this receptor specifically: In all four CD4+ subsets, TCRB CDR3 length was moderately but significantly shorter in type 1 diabetes patients. The naive, central memory and regulatory TCRB repertoires appeared to resemble one another more closely among patients than among healthy donors. HLA sub-analyses involved small numbers of individuals, so any influence of HLA type on TCRB rearrangement remained unresolved. PCR may preferentially amplify shorter templates, but because patient and control samples were amplified and corrected together, any resulting skew would affect both groups equally. At VDJ recombination sites, patients with type 1 diabetes made fewer insertions and deleted more nucleotides, a pattern implying thymic rearrangement abnormalities. Because cDNA was sequenced instead of genomic DNA, highly expressing activated cells could be over-represented, though the groups showed no difference in activation or CD3 levels.

Recombination linked TRBV11-2 to TRBJ2-7, and perhaps TRBD2 as D gene, on 6 matching bases. Source material: naive CD4+ T cells from blood. The cell subset or site label corresponds to: true naive CD4+ T cells. The origin of this receptor is a woman aged 30 to 39 in good health. CDR3 loop: CASSLERPGLNYEQYF. The bases are TGTGCCAGCAGCTTAGAACGGCCGGGACTCAACTACGAGCAGTACTTC.